The sequence of this T cell receptor (beta chain) was determined in a study of CD8 T cell repertoires and HIV-1 epitope variants. V was trimmed by 6 bases and J by 5 bases, leaving 18 bases between them. The length of the CDR3 is 14 residues. Germline V gives CDR1 SGHDT, CDR2 YYEEEE. Survey-depth immunoSEQ sequencing covered TCR beta CDR3 regions. TCRdb's table, derived via immunoSEQ multiplex PCR, lists solely in-frame clones and lacks some. The table includes around 1,100 clones, 60% to 80% detected once. Points on this clone: The antigen is undetermined.

Sequencing was carried out using cultured CD8+ T cells derived from PBMCs. The TCR originated in a male donor with HIV. This chain links TRBV5-6 with TRBJ2-7; maybe TRBD1 (5 bases). CDR3 sequence: CASKPQVQFHEQYF. CDR3 coding DNA: TGTGCCAGCAAACCACAGGTCCAATTCCACGAGCAGTACTTC.